This T cell receptor (beta chain) was sequenced during a study of early T cells in non-severe SARS-CoV-2 infection. On the study more broadly: Sequencing of unsorted whole blood was done on bulk RNA, leaving chains unpaired. Overall study results and limits: Comparison of clonotypes with VDJdb favored anti-spike CD8 responses while missing private and CD4 specificities.

Molecules of cDNA were individually given unique molecular identifiers that were attached to them. TCRdb fed the 5' RACE reads into MiXCR, producing one record per CDR3 protein. Among about 35,000 distinct CDR3 sequences listed, about 6% were seen once. The J segment lost 2 bases and the V segment lost 6 bases, leaving 3 bases of the junction unmatched. The CDR3 length is 15 residues. Germline V gives CDR1 SGHNT, CDR2 YENEEA. Worth noting for this clonotype: Its antigen remains unidentified.

The sequence was obtained from an adult who was a healthcare worker with PCR-confirmed SARS-CoV-2 infection or an uninfected control (not recorded which). J is TRBJ2-3 and V is TRBV11-3; TRBD1 matches at 12 bases. The sequencing sample was made of whole blood. CDR3: CASRRGQGATDTQYF. CDR3 coding DNA: TGTGCCAGCAGGAGGGGACAGGGGGCCACAGATACGCAGTATTTT.